This T cell receptor beta chain was found in a study of early T cells in non-severe SARS-CoV-2 infection. Background on the study: Chains were not paired, and sequencing was done on bulk RNA from unsorted whole blood. Broader study findings: Anti-spike CD8 responses were favored by VDJdb matching, which missed private and CD4 specificities.

Deletions cut 4 bases from V and 5 bases from J, with 12 bases between. CDR3 length: 14 amino acids. CDR1 and CDR2 from the germline V gene are MGHDK and SYGVNS. Unique molecular identifiers (one per individual cDNA molecule) were attached. TCRdb redid the calling of the 5' RACE reads with MiXCR, one entry per CDR3 protein. The sample records approximately 98,000 distinct CDR3 sequences, about 12% being singletons. This clonotype came up many times. Its target is not known. This chain connects TRBV25-1 to TRBJ2-1; perhaps D is TRBD1 or TRBD2 (7 bases each). The sequence was collected from an adult who was a healthcare worker with PCR-confirmed SARS-CoV-2 infection or an uninfected control (not recorded which). Sequencing was done on a sample of whole blood. The CDR3 loop reads CASSAGGLNNEQFF. As DNA, the CDR3 is TGTGCCAGCAGTGCAGGGGGACTAAACAATGAGCAGTTCTTC.